These T cell receptor beta chains were read from a single sample in a study of blood T cell repertoires in COVID-19. The table came from immunoSEQ multiplex PCR; TCRdb's copy has only in-frame clones and leaves some out. The data contain roughly 190,000 clones, about 88% of them singletons. Sample: peripheral blood. Receptors were obtained from a man aged 40-49 years with active or convalescent COVID-19. The CDR3 runs from the conserved cysteine through the conserved F or W. The order of the fields is D gene, V gene, clone size, J gene, CDR3 DNA, CDR3 protein. D genes are given only for firm matches. The size field is filled for only some rows; it gives once, few, many or a size class.

>NA|TRBV9|NA|TRBJ1-2
TGTGCCAGCAGCGTAGATTCAGGGAAAGTGGCTGGCTACACCTTC
CASSVDSGKVAGYTF
>TRBD2|TRBV28|NA|TRBJ2-3
TGTGCCAGCAGTTCGGCTAACGGTCGGGAGGTTAGAGATACGCAGTATTTT
CASSSANGREVRDTQYF
>NA|TRBV7-8|once|TRBJ2-3
TGTGCCAGCAGCTTATCGTACGGGTTGGATACGCAGTATTTT
CASSLSYGLDTQYF
>TRBD1|TRBV5-6|NA|TRBJ2-5
TGTGCCAGCAGCTATCCAGGGGGCACAGAGACCCAGTACTTC
CASSYPGGTETQYF
>NA|TRBV4-2|NA|TRBJ1-1
TGTGCCAGCAGCCAAGACAAAAGCGGGAACACTGAAGCTTTCTTT
CASSQDKSGNTEAFF
>TRBD1|TRBV5-1|NA|TRBJ1-2
TGCGCCAGCAGCTTGGCGACAGGGGGTTATGGCTACACCTTC
CASSLATGGYGYTF
>NA|TRBV24-1|NA|TRBJ1-5
TGTGCCACCAGTGTGGCAGGCAATCAGCCCCAGCATTTT
CATSVAGNQPQHF
>NA|TRBV7-3|few|TRBJ2-7
TGTGCCAGCAGCCCCGGGTCTCGCTACGAGCAGTACTTC
CASSPGSRYEQYF
>NA|TRBV19|NA|TRBJ1-2
TGTGCCACCCGGCGGGGGTACGACTATGGCTACACCTTC
CATRRGYDYGYTF
>NA|TRBV14|NA|TRBJ1-1
TGTGCCAGCAGCCAAGTGGCAGGGACTGAAGCTTTCTTT
CASSQVAGTEAFF
>NA|TRBV6-1|NA|TRBJ1-1
TGTGCCAGCAGTGCATACAGTGGGCAAGTGAACACTGAAGCTTTCTTT
CASSAYSGQVNTEAFF
>NA|TRBV12-3/TRBV12-4|once|TRBJ1-4
TGTGCCAGCAGTTTAAGTAGTGAAAAACTGTTTTTT
CASSLSSEKLFF
>TRBD2|TRBV11-3|NA|TRBJ2-1
TGTGCCAGCAGCTTAGACGGGCGCAGCGGGGCCTACAATGAGCAGTTCTTC
CASSLDGRSGAYNEQFF
>NA|TRBV6-1|NA|TRBJ1-2
TGTGCCAGCAGTGAATTTCGGGGGAGCCTTGGCGGCTACACCTTC
CASSEFRGSLGGYTF
>TRBD1|TRBV10-3|NA|TRBJ1-5
TGTGCCATCAGTGATGACAGGGGTAGCAATCAGCCCCAGCATTTT
CAISDDRGSNQPQHF
>TRBD2|TRBV5-1|NA|TRBJ2-3
TGCGCCAGCAGCCCCCTAGCGGGAGCCGATACGCAGTATTTT
CASSPLAGADTQYF
>NA|TRBV5-1|few|TRBJ2-7
TGCGCCAGCAGCACTCTTGAGGCAGGGGAAAAGCAGTACTTC
CASSTLEAGEKQYF
>TRBD1|TRBV7-2|few|TRBJ2-7
TGTGCCAGCAGCTTATCGGGACAGGTAATCTCCTACGAGCAGTACTTC
CASSLSGQVISYEQYF
>NA|TRBV19|NA|TRBJ1-1
TGTGCCAGTAGGTACAGGAGTGAAGCTTTCTTT
CASRYRSEAFF
>TRBD1|TRBV9|few|TRBJ1-1
TGTGCCAGCAGCGGGGGACAGTCCACTGAAGCTTTCTTT
CASSGGQSTEAFF
>TRBD1|TRBV7-9|NA|TRBJ1-2
TGTGCCAGCAGCTCGCGTACCGGGACAGCGTATGGCTACACCTTC
CASSSRTGTAYGYTF
>NA|TRBV21-1|NA|TRBJ1-6
TGTGCCAGCAGCCCGGACAGGGGCAAATATAATTCACCCCTCCACTTT
CASSPDRGKYNSPLHF
>NA|TRBV7-2|NA|TRBJ1-2
TGTGCCAGCAGCCAATCCCGTGGGCCGTTCGGCTACACCTTC
CASSQSRGPFGYTF
>NA|TRBV6-5|NA|TRBJ2-3
TGTGCCATTGAGGTGAACACAGATACGCAGTATTTT
CAIEVNTDTQYF
>NA|TRBV7-7|NA|TRBJ2-4
TGTGCCAGCAGCCAAACTAGGACGACCATTCAGTACTTC
CASSQTRTTIQYF
>NA|TRBV7-8|NA|TRBJ1-5
TGTGCCAGCAGCTTAGCAGGGGCCCAGCCCCAGCATTTT
CASSLAGAQPQHF
>NA|TRBV21-1|NA|TRBJ2-1
TGTGCCAGCAGCAAAGCGCTTTTAGCGGGCTCCTACAATGAGCAGTTCTTC
CASSKALLAGSYNEQFF
>TRBD1|TRBV6-5|once|TRBJ1-3
TGTGCCAGCATGGTCAGGGGGAACACCATATATTTT
CASMVRGNTIYF
>NA|TRBV11-3|NA|TRBJ2-3
TGTGCCAGCAGCTTAGTTCCGCGGGCGGACACAGATACGCAGTATTTT
CASSLVPRADTDTQYF
>TRBD1|TRBV10-3|NA|TRBJ2-7
TGTGCCATCGGGACAGCCTACGAGCAGTACTTC
CAIGTAYEQYF
>NA|TRBV5-1|NA|TRBJ1-2
TGCGCCAGCAGTTTGGACGGGAACTATGGCTACACCTTC
CASSLDGNYGYTF
>TRBD1|TRBV6-6|once|TRBJ1-6
TGTGCCACCTATCCAGGGGGTTCCTATAATTCACCCCTCCACTTT
CATYPGGSYNSPLHF
>TRBD1|TRBV19|NA|TRBJ1-5
TGTGCCAGTAGCCCACAGGGGAGTGGCAATCAGCCCCAGCATTTT
CASSPQGSGNQPQHF
>NA|TRBV5-1|NA|TRBJ2-3
TGCGCCAGCAGCTTGGGGGCCGGGGTGGATACGCAGTATTTT
CASSLGAGVDTQYF
>NA|TRBV7-2|NA|TRBJ1-2
TGTGCCAGCAGGCTGACGGGGTCGGGTTATGGCTACACCTTC
CASRLTGSGYGYTF
>NA|TRBV11-2|once|TRBJ2-2
TGTGCCAGCAGCTTAGTACGGGACACCGAACGTACCGGGGAGCTGTTTTTT
CASSLVRDTERTGELFF
>TRBD1|TRBV6-1|NA|TRBJ1-3
TGTGCCAGCAGTGAGGGACAGAGAAACACCATATATTTT
CASSEGQRNTIYF
>TRBD2|TRBV7-6|NA|TRBJ2-2
TGTGCCAGCAGCTTACCGACCGGTGGACTAGCGGGGGGGACGGGGTTGGCCGGGGAGCTGTTTTTT
CASSLPTGGLAGGTGLAGELFF
>TRBD1|TRBV18|NA|TRBJ2-1
TGTGCCAGCTCACCAACGAGACAGGGAGTCGATGAGCAGTTCTTC
CASSPTRQGVDEQFF
>TRBD1|TRBV28|NA|TRBJ1-5
TGTGCCAGCAGGGAGACAAGGACAGGGGTGAGTCAGCCCCAGCATTTT
CASRETRTGVSQPQHF